Listed here are 6 T cell receptor beta chains from one sample, sequenced in a study of T cells in women clearing cervical HPV infection. Some clones are missing from TCRdb's copy, which holds only in-frame ones; the method was immunoSEQ multiplex PCR. Recorded for this sample: roughly 30,000 clones. The sample was blood buffy coat. These receptors were taken from a woman between 18 and 75 years old with a cervical HPV16 infection that either progressed to CIN3+ or cleared (not recorded which).

On this clone itself: The read falls 3 residues short of the CDR3 end, and the missing part is taken from the germline J gene. The chain recombines TRBV7-2 with TRBJ1-6; D unclear. The V end was cut by 8 bases, the J end by 8 bases, with 19 bases between. The CDR3 loop spans 15 amino acids. Germline V gives CDR1 SGHTA, CDR2 FQGNSA. The CDR3 DNA, read in part, is TGTGCCAGCCTCAAAGCCGGGTACCCCTATTCACCC. Encoded protein: CASLKAGYPYSP. The whole CDR3 is CASLKAGYPYSPLHF.

Worth noting for this clone: The read terminates 3 residues ahead of where the CDR3 ends, so the germline J gene completes it. The chain has TRBV5-1 and TRBJ2-5; 7 nucleotides line up with TRBD2. The CDR3 extends over 15 amino acids. Trimming took 7 bases from V and 5 from J; bases not matched to a gene: 14. CDR1 SGHRS and CDR2 YFSETQ come from the germline V gene. The CDR3 bases that were read are TGCGCCAGCCGGACTAGAGGAACGGGCGGGGAGACC. It codes for CASRTRGTGGET. The whole CDR3 protein is CASRTRGTGGETQYF. Based on the CDR3 plus reference TRBV5-1 and TRBJ2-5, the full variable domain is KAGVTQTPRYLIKTRGQQVTLSCSPISGHRSVSWYQQTPGQGLQFLFEYFSETQRNKGNFPGRFSGRQFSNSRSEMNVSTLELGDSALYLCASRTRGTGGETQYFGPGTRLLVL.

CDR3 DNA (partial): TGTGCCAGCAGCCAATTGCAGGGTGGGGGCACAGATACG. Protein: CASSQLQGGGTDT. The entire CDR3 reads CASSQLQGGGTDTQYF. This chain links TRBV14 with TRBJ2-3, with D perhaps matching TRBD1 (5 bases). The read gets to within 3 residues of the CDR3 end, and the germline J gene fills in the rest. The CDR3 runs to 16 residues. The V end lost 2 bases, the J end lost 1 base, and 13 bases lay between the germline ends. Germline CDR1 and CDR2: SGHDN and FVKESK.

Of note for this clone: The CDR3 end is not reached by the read, which stops 3 residues before it; the germline J gene fills it in. The chain combines TRBV19 with TRBJ1-5; perhaps TRBD1 as D (6 bases). Trimming took 5 bases from V and 0 from J, leaving 20 bases between them. The CDR3 has 18 residues. Germline CDR1 reads LNHDA; CDR2 reads SQIVND (reference sequence). The CDR3 protein is CASSWDTRGGYSNQPQHF. The CDR3 bases that were read are TGTGCCAGTAGTTGGGACACCCGAGGGGGTTATAGCAATCAGCCC. Looking up the rest from reference TRBV19 and TRBJ1-5 gives the full variable domain: DGGITQSPKYLFRKEGQNVTLSCEQNLNHDAMYWYRQDPGQGLRLIYYSQIVNDFQKGDIAEGYSVSREKKESFPLTVTSAQKNPTAFYLCASSWDTRGGYSNQPQHFGDGTRLSIL.

Comments on this clone: With the read ending 3 residues before the CDR3 end, the germline J gene is used to fill in that end. V usage is TRBV19 and J usage is TRBJ2-2; TRBD2 matches at 7 bases. Germline-derived CDR1 and CDR2 are LNHDA and SQIVND (reference sequence). This CDR3 region has 12 residues. V gave up 10 bases and J gave up 6 bases; unmatched junction bases: 5. The CDR3 is CATERDAGELFF. The DNA read from the CDR3 is TGTGCCACCGAGCGGGACGCCGGGGAG. The full variable domain, completed using reference TRBV19 and TRBJ2-2, is DGGITQSPKYLFRKEGQNVTLSCEQNLNHDAMYWYRQDPGQGLRLIYYSQIVNDFQKGDIAEGYSVSREKKESFPLTVTSAQKNPTAFYLCATERDAGELFFGEGSRLTVL.

Points on this clone: The CDR3 end falls 3 residues outside the read, so it is completed with the germline J gene. The chain recombines TRBV5-1 with TRBJ2-3, with D possibly matching TRBD2 (5 bases). The CDR3 covers 13 residues. Germline V gene sequence: CDR1 SGHRS, CDR2 YFSETQ. CDR3 residues: CASSLPSQETQYF. The DNA read from the CDR3 is TGCGCCAGCAGCTTGCCTAGCCAAGAGACG.